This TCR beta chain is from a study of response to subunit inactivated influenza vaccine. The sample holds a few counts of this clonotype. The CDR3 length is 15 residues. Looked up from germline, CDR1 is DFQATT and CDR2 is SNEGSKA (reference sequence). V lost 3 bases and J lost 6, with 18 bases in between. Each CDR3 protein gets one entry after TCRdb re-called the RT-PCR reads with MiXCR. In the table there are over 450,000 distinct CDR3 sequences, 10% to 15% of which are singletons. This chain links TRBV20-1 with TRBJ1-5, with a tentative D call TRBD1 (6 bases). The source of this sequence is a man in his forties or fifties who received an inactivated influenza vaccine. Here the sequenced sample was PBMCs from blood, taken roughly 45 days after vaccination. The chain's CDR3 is CSARGGTGPGQPQHF. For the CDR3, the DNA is TGCAGTGCTAGGGGGGGCACAGGGCCGGGTCAGCCCCAGCATTTT.